Listed below are T cell receptor beta chains from one sample, sequenced in a study of T-cell memory formation after mild COVID-19. TCRdb analysed the 5' RACE reads with MiXCR anew, one entry per CDR3 protein. The sample yields more than 300,000 distinct CDR3 sequences, less than 25% seen once. Material: PBMCs or a T cell subset sorted from them (not recorded which). The receptors were gathered from a man between 18 and 29 years old who had mild COVID-19 (a few samples of this study predate the infection). Cell type and time point are not known. Each CDR3 is given with its conserved first and last residue. D genes are given only for firm matches. Size tells how often a clone was seen (once, few, many) or the class of an expanded clone, and some rows leave it out.

j_call	clone_size	v_call	d_call	cdr3_nt	cdr3_aa
TRBJ2-1	-	TRBV20-1	-	TGCAGTGCCGATAGGTTAGCTGGGGCCTCCTCCTACAATGAGCAGTTCTTC	CSADRLAGASSYNEQFF
TRBJ2-1	-	TRBV5-1	-	TGCGCCAGCAGCTTGGCGCCGGCTCCCGATGGAGAGCAGTTCTTC	CASSLAPAPDGEQFF
TRBJ2-2	few	TRBV5-1	-	TGCGCCAGCAGCCCGACAGTTTCGAACACCGGGGAGCTGTTTTTT	CASSPTVSNTGELFF
TRBJ2-7	-	TRBV6-6	-	TGTGCCAGCAGCCAAGGGGGGAACGAGCAGTACTTC	CASSQGGNEQYF
TRBJ2-3	-	TRBV29-1	-	TGCAGCTCAGAGAGAGTCAGGGGCGGGGATACGCAGTATTTT	CSSERVRGGDTQYF
TRBJ1-2	-	TRBV29-1	-	TGCAGCGTTGTCCAGGTCCATGGCTACACCTTC	CSVVQVHGYTF
TRBJ1-1	many	TRBV2	TRBD1	TGTGCCAGCAGCGGACAGGGGAACACTGAAGCTTTCTTT	CASSGQGNTEAFF
TRBJ2-4	-	TRBV4-1	-	TGCGCCAGCAGCCAACTAGCCGGACAAAAAAACATTCAGTACTTC	CASSQLAGQKNIQYF
TRBJ2-7	-	TRBV4-1	-	TGCGCCAGCAGCCAAGACGGCTATTTAAGCTCCTACGAGCAGTACTTC	CASSQDGYLSSYEQYF
TRBJ2-7	-	TRBV5-1	-	TGCGCCAGCAGCTCCCTCCCTCGGGCTTCGGGGACCTACGAGCAGTACTTC	CASSSLPRASGTYEQYF
TRBJ1-4	-	TRBV4-1	-	TGCGCCAGCAGCCAAGGTCTCATGCCCGAGGATGAAAAACTGTTTTTT	CASSQGLMPEDEKLFF
TRBJ2-3	few	TRBV28	TRBD1	TGTGCCAGCAGTCCCTCCAGCGGACAGGGGGACACAGATACGCAGTATTTT	CASSPSSGQGDTDTQYF
TRBJ1-1	few	TRBV20-1	-	TGCAGTGTTCGTGGCACTGAAGCTTTCTTT	CSVRGTEAFF
TRBJ2-3	few	TRBV20-1	TRBD2	TGCAGTGCTAGAGAGGGGAGGGGAAGCCTCCCTGGAGATACGCAGTATTTT	CSAREGRGSLPGDTQYF
TRBJ2-1	-	TRBV24-1	-	TGTGCCACCAGTGACCCCCCTATCCCGTTCTTC	CATSDPPIPFF
TRBJ1-1	few	TRBV12-3/TRBV12-4	TRBD1	TGTGCCAGCAGTTTACAGGGACAGGGAGGCACTGAAGCTTTCTTT	CASSLQGQGGTEAFF
TRBJ1-6	few	TRBV5-1	-	TGCGCCAGCAGCCCCGTAGGACAGACTAATTCACCCCTCCACTTT	CASSPVGQTNSPLHF
TRBJ2-3	-	TRBV7-9	-	TGTGCCAGCAGCTCCCCGGAGGGTGTCGGTGATACGCAGTATTTT	CASSSPEGVGDTQYF
TRBJ2-2	-	TRBV5-1	-	TGCGCCAGCAGCTTGCTTCCTGCGGGGGAGCTGTTTTTT	CASSLLPAGELFF
TRBJ2-1	few	TRBV6-4	-	TGTGCCAGCAGTGATCCTATAGGGCAGTTCTTC	CASSDPIGQFF
TRBJ1-2	many	TRBV5-1	-	TGCGCCAGCAGCTTCGACAGGCCCCTTGCTAACTATGGCTACACCTTC	CASSFDRPLANYGYTF
TRBJ1-2	few	TRBV6-2/TRBV6-3	-	TGTGCCAGCAGTTACTCGATGCAAAACTATGGCTACACCTTC	CASSYSMQNYGYTF